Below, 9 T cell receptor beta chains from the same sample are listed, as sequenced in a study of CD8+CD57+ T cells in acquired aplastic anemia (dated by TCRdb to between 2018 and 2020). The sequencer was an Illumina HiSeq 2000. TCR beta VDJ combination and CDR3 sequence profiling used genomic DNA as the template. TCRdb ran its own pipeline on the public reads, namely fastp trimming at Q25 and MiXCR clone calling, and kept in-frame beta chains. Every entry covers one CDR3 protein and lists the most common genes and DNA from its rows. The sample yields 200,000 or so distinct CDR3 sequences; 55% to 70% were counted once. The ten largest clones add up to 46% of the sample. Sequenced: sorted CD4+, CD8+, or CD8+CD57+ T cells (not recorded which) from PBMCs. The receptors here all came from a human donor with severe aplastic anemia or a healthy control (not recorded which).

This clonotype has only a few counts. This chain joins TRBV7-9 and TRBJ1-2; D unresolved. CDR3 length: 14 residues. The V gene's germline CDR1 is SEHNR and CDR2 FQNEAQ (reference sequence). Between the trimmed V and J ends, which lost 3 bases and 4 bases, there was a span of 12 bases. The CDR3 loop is CASSFDTAVYGYTF. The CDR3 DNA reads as TGTGCCAGCAGCTTCGACACGGCCGTCTATGGCTACACCTTC.

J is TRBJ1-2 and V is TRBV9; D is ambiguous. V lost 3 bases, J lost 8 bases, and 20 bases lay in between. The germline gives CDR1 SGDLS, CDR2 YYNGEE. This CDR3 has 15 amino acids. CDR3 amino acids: CASSADTPPALGYTF. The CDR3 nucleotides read TGTGCCAGCAGCGCCGACACCCCGCCGGCGTTGGGCTACACCTTC.

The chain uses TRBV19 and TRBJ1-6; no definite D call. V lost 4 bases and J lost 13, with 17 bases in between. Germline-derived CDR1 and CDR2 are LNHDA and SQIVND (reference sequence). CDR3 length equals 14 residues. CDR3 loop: CASSNGLLNQPLHF. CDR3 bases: TGTGCCAGTAGTAACGGACTGCTCAATCAGCCCCTCCACTTT. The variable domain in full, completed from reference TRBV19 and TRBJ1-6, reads DGGITQSPKYLFRKEGQNVTLSCEQNLNHDAMYWYRQDPGQGLRLIYYSQIVNDFQKGDIAEGYSVSREKKESFPLTVTSAQKNPTAFYLCASSNGLLNQPLHFGNGTRLTVT.

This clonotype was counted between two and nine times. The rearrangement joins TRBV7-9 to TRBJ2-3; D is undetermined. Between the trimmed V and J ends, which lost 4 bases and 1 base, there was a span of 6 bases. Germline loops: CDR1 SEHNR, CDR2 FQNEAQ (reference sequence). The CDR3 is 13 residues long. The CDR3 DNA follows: TGTGCCAGCAGCTCCACCGGCACAGATACGCAGTATTTT. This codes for CASSSTGTDTQYF.

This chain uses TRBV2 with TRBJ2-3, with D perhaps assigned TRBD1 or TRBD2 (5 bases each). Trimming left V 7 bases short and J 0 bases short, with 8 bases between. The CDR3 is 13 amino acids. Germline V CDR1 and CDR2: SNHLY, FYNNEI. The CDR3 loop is CASNGASTDTQYF. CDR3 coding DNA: TGTGCCAGCAACGGGGCTAGCACAGATACGCAGTATTTT.

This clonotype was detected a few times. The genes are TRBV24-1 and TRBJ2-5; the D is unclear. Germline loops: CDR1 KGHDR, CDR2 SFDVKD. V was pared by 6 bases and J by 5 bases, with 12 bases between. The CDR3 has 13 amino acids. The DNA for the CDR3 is TGTGCCACCAGTACCCCGGTAGGGGAGACCCAGTACTTC. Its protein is CATSTPVGETQYF.

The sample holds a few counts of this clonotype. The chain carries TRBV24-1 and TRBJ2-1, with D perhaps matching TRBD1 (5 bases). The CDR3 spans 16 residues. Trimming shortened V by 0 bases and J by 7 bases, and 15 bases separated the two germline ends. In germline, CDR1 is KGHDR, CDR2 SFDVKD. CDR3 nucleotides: TGTGCCACCAGTGATTTGTCGTCAGGGCTCGGTAATGAGCAGTTCTTC. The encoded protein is CATSDLSSGLGNEQFF.

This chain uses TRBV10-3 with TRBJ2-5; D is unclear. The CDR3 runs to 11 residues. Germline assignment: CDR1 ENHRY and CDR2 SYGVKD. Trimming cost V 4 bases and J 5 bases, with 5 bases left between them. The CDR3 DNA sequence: TGTGCCATCAGTGGGCCTGAGACCCAGTACTTC. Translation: CAISGPETQYF.

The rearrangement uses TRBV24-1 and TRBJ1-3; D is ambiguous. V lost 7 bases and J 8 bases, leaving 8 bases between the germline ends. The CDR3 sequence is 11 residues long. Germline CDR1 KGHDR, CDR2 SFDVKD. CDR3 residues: CATRSVYTIYF. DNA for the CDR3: TGTGCCACCAGAAGTGTCTACACCATATATTTT.